The present entry profiles one T cell receptor (beta chain) with its context. What it binds is unknown. The sample comes from a study of T cell responses to AZD1222 COVID-19 vaccine. Study findings and constraints: In a largely white British group with more females than males, clonal diversity was possibly underestimated. No repertoire was sampled before or during the peak T cell response, only after it.

TCRdb's table, derived via immunoSEQ multiplex PCR, lists solely in-frame clones and lacks some. This repertoire shows some 150,000 clones, roughly 85% found once; its top ten account for about 7.9%. Looked up from germline, CDR1 is MDHEN and CDR2 is SYDVKM. The CDR3 is 14 amino acids. The V gene end was trimmed by 2 bases and the J gene end by 4 bases; junction bases not matched to a gene: 4. The chain has TRBV28 and TRBJ1-2; 7 positions agree with TRBD1. This sequence was found in an adult who received the MenACWY meningococcal vaccine as a control. This specimen was peripheral blood, taken 28 days after the second dose of the MenACWY control vaccine. This CDR3 reads CASSLRGLVYGYTF. The CDR3 DNA follows: TGTGCCAGCAGTTTAAGGGGGCTCGTCTATGGCTACACCTTC.